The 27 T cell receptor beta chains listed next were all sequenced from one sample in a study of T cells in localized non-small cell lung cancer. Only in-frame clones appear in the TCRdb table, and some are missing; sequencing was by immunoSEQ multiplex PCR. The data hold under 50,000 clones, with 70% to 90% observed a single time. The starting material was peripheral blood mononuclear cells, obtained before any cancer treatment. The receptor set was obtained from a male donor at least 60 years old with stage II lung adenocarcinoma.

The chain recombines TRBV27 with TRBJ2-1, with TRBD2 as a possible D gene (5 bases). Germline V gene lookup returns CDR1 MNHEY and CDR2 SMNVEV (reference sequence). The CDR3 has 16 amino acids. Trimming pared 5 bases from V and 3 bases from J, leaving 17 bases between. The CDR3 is CASSPIRGERYNEQFF. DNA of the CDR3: TGTGCCAGCAGTCCCATTCGGGGAGAGCGCTACAATGAGCAGTTCTTC.

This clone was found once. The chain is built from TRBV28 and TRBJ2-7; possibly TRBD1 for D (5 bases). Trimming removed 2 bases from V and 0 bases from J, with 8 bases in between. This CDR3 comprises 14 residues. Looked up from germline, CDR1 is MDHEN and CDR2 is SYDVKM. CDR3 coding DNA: TGTGCCAGCAGTTTAGCAGGGCCCTCCTACGAGCAGTACTTC. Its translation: CASSLAGPSYEQYF.

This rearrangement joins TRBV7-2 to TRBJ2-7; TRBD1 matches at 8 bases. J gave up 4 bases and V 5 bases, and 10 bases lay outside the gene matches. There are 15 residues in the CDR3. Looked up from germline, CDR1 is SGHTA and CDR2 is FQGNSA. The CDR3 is CASSPAGTGYYEQYF. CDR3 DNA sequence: TGTGCCAGCAGCCCTGCCGGGACAGGCTATTACGAGCAGTACTTC.

The CDR3 coding sequence is TGTGCCAGCAGGCCGGGGGCAGGGGGCACTGAAAAACTGTTTTTT. Translated: CASRPGAGGTEKLFF. The chain joins TRBV6-6 to TRBJ1-4; 8 bases agree with TRBD1. The V segment lost 6 bases and the J segment 7 bases; nucleotides outside the gene matches: 10. This CDR3 has 15 residues. The germline V gene has CDR1 MNHNY and CDR2 SVGAGI (reference sequence).

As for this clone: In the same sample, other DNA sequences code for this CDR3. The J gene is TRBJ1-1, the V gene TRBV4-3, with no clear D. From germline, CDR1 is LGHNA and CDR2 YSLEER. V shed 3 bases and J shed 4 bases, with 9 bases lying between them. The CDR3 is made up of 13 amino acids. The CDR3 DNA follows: TGCGCCAGCAGCCAGGCACGGGGCACTGAAGCTTTCTTT. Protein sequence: CASSQARGTEAFF.

Here the CDR3 reads CASSSTGPNQPQHF. The CDR3 region has the DNA TGTGCCAGCAGTTCGACAGGGCCCAATCAGCCCCAGCATTTT. The gene calls are TRBV6-1 and TRBJ1-5; 7 bases line up with TRBD1. Germline V CDR1 and CDR2: MNHNS, SASEGT. This CDR3 comprises 14 residues. J gave up 3 bases and V 5 bases, and 4 bases lay outside the gene matches.

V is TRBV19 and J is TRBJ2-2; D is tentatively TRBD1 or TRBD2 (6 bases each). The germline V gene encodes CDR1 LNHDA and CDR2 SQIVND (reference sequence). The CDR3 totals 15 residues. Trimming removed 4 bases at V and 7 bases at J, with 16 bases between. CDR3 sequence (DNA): TGTGCCAGTAGTACTTGGAGCAGGGGAGGCGGGGAGCTGTTTTTT. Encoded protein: CASSTWSRGGGELFF.

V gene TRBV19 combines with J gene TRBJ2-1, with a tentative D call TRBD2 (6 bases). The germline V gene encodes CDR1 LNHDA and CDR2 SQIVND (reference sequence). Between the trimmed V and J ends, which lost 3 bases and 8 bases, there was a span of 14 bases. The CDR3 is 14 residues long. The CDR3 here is CASSIQTRGDEQFF. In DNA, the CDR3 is TGTGCCAGTAGTATTCAGACTAGAGGCGATGAGCAGTTCTTC. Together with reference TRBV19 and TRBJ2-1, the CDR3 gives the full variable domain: DGGITQSPKYLFRKEGQNVTLSCEQNLNHDAMYWYRQDPGQGLRLIYYSQIVNDFQKGDIAEGYSVSREKKESFPLTVTSAQKNPTAFYLCASSIQTRGDEQFFGPGTRLTVL.

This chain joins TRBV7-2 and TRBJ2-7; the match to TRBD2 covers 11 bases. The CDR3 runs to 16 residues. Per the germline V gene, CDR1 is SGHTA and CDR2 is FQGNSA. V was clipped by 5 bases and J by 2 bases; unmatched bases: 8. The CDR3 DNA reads TGTGCCAGCAGCCTCTTAGGGACTAGCGGTACCTACGAGCAGTACTTC. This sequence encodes CASSLLGTSGTYEQYF.

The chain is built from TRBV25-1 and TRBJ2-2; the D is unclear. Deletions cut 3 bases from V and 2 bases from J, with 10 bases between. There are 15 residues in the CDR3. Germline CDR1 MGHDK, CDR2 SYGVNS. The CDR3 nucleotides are TGTGCCAGCAGTGACCACTTAACTAACACCGGGGAGCTGTTTTTT. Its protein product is CASSDHLTNTGELFF.

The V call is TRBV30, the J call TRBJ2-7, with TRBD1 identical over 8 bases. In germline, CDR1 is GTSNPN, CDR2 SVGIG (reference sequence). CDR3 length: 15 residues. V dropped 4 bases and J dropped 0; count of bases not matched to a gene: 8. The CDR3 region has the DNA TGTGCCTGGAAGACGCTACAGGGGGGCTCCTACGAGCAGTACTTC. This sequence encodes CAWKTLQGGSYEQYF.

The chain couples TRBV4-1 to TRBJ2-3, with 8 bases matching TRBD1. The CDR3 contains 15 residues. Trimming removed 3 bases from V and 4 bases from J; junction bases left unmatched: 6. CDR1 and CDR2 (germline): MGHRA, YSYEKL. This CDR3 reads CASSHRKDRADTQYF. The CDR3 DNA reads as TGCGCCAGCAGCCACCGAAAGGACAGGGCAGATACGCAGTATTTT.

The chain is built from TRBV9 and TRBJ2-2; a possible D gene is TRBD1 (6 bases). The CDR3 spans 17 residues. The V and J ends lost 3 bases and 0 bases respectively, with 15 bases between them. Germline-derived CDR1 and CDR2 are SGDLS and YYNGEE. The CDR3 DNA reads TGTGCCAGCAGCGGTACCGGGACATTTTCGAACACCGGGGAGCTGTTTTTT. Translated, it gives CASSGTGTFSNTGELFF.

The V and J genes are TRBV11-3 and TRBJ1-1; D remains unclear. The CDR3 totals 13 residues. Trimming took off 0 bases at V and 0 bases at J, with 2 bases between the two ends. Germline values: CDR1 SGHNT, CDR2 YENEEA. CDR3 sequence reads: CASSLELNTEAFF. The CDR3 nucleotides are TGTGCCAGCAGCTTAGAGTTGAACACTGAAGCTTTCTTT.

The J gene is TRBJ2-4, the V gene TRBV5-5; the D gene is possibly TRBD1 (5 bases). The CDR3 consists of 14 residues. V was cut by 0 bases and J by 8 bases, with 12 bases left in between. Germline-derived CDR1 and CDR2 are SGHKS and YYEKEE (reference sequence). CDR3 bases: TGTGCCAGCAGCTTGGCGTTAGGACAAGACATTCAGTACTTC. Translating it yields CASSLALGQDIQYF. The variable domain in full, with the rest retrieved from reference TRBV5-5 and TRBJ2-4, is DAGVTQSPTHLIKTRGQQVTLRCSPISGHKSVSWYQQVLGQGPQFIFQYYEKEERGRGNFPDRFSARQFPNYSSELNVNALLLGDSALYLCASSLALGQDIQYFGAGTRLSVL.

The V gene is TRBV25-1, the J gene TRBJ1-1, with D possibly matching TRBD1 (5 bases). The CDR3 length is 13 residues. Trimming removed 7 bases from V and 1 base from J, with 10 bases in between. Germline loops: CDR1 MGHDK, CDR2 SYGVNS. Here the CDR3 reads CASNRGGNTEAFF. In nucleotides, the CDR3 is TGTGCCAGCAATAGGGGAGGGAACACTGAAGCTTTCTTT.

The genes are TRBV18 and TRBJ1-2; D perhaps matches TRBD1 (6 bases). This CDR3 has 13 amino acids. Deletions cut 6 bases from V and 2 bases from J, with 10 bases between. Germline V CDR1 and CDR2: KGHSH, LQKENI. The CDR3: CASSTQGNYGYTF. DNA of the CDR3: TGTGCCAGCTCGACTCAGGGGAACTATGGCTACACCTTC.

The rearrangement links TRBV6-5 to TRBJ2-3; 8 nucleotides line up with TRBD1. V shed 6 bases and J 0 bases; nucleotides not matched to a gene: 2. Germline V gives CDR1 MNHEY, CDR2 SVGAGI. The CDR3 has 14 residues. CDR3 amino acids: CASRRTGSTDTQYF. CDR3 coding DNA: TGTGCCAGCAGACGGACAGGGAGCACAGATACGCAGTATTTT.

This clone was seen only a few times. The CDR3 sequence is CAWSPVRPGANVLTF. The DNA for the CDR3 is TGTGCCTGGAGTCCAGTGAGGCCTGGGGCCAACGTCCTGACTTTC. The rearrangement joins TRBV30 to TRBJ2-6; D not resolved. Germline loops: CDR1 GTSNPN, CDR2 SVGIG (reference sequence). CDR3 length: 15 amino acids. V was trimmed by 2 bases and J by 2 bases, leaving 10 bases between them.

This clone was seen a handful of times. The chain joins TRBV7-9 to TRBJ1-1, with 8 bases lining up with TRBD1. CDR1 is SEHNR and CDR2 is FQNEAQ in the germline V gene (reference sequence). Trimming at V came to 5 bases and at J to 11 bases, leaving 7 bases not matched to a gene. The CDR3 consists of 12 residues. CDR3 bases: TGTGCCAGCAGCGCCGGACAGGGAGAGGCTTTCTTT. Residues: CASSAGQGEAFF. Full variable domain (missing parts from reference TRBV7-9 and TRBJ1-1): DTGVSQNPRHKITKRGQNVTFRCDPISEHNRLYWYRQTLGQGPEFLTYFQNEAQLEKSRLLSDRFSAERPKGSFSTLEIQRTEQGDSAMYLCASSAGQGEAFFGQGTRLTVV.

This CDR3 reads CASSEGRLGKTYGYTF. CDR3 nucleotides: TGTGCCAGCAGTGAGGGCCGACTGGGAAAGACCTATGGCTACACCTTC. V gene TRBV25-1 combines with J gene TRBJ1-2; D remains unclear. The CDR3 contains 16 residues. Germline V gene lookup returns CDR1 MGHDK and CDR2 SYGVNS. Trimming pared 3 bases from V and 4 bases from J, leaving 18 bases between.

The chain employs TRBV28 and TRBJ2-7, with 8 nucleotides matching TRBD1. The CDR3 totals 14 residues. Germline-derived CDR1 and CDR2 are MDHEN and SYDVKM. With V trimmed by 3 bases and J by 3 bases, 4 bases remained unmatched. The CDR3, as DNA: TGTGCCAGCAGTTTGCCTGACAGGGGCTACGAGCAGTACTTC. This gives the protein CASSLPDRGYEQYF.

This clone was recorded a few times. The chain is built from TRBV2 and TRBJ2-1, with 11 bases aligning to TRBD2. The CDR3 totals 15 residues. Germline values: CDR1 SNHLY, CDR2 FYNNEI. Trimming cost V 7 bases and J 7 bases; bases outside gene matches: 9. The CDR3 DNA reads TGTGCCAGCAAATTAATACTAGCGGGAGAAAATGAGCAGTTCTTC. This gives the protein CASKLILAGENEQFF. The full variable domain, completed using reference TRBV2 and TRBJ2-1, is EPEVTQTPSHQVTQMGQEVILRCVPISNHLYFYWYRQILGQKVEFLVSFYNNEISEKSEIFDDQFSVERPDGSNFTLKIRSTKLEDSAMYFCASKLILAGENEQFFGPGTRLTVL.

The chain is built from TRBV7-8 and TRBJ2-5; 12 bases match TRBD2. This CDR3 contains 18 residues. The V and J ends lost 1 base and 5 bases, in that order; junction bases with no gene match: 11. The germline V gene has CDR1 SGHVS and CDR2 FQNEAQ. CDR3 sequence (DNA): TGTGCCAGCAGCTTAGTCTGGCTAGCGGGAGGGCCTGGGGAGACCCAGTACTTC. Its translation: CASSLVWLAGGPGETQYF.

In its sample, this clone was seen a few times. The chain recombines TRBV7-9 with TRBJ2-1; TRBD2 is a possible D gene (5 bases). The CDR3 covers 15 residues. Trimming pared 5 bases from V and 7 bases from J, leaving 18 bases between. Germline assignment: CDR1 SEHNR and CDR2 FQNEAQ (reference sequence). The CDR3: CASSRGSGPRNEQFF. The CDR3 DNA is TGTGCCAGCAGCCGGGGAAGTGGACCCAGGAATGAGCAGTTCTTC.

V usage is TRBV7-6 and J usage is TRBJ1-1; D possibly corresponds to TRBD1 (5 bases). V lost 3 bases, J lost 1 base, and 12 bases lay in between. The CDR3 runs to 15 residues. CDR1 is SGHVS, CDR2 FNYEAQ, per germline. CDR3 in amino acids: CASSLSGAGNTEAFF. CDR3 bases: TGTGCCAGCAGCTTGTCCGGGGCTGGGAACACTGAAGCTTTCTTT.

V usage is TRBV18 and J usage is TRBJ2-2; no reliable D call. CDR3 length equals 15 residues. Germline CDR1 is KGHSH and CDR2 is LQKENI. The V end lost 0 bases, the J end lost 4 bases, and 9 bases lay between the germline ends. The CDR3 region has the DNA TGTGCCAGCTCACCACCTAGCCGGGTCACCGGGGAGCTGTTTTTT. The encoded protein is CASSPPSRVTGELFF.